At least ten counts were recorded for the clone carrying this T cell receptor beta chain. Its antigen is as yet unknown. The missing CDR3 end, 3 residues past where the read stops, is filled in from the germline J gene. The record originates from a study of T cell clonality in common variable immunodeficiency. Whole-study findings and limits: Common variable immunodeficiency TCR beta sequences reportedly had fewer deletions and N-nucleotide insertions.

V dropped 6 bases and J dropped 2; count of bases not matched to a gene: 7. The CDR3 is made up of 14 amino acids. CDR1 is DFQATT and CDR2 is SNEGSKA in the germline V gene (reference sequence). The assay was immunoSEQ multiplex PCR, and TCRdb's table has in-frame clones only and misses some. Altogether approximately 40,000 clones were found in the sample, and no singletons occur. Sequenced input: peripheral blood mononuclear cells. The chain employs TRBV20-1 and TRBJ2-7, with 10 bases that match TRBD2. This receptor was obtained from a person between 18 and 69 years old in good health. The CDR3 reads CSAQASGSPYEQYF. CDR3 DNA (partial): TGCAGTGCGCAAGCTAGCGGGAGCCCCTACGAG.